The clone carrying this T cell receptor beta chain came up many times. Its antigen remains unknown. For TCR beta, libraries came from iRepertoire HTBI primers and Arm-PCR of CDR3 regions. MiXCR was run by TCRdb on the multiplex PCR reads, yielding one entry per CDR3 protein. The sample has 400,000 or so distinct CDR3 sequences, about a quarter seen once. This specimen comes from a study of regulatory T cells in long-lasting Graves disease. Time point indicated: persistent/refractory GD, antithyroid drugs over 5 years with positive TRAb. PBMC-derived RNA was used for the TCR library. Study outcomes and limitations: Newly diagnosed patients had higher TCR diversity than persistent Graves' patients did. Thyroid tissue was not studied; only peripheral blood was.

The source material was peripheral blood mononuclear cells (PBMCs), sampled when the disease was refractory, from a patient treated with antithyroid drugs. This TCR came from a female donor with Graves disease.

The CDR3 DNA is TGTGCCAGCAGTTTATCTCCGGGGGCTGGCTACACCTTC. This codes for CASSLSPGAGYTF. The chain couples TRBV27 to TRBJ1-2, with a possible D match to TRBD1 (6 bases). V was trimmed by 0 bases and J by 7 bases, leaving 9 bases between them. CDR1 is MNHEY and CDR2 is SMNVEV in the germline V gene (reference sequence). The CDR3 runs to 13 residues.